This entry is about one T cell receptor beta chain. The antigen is undetermined. The sample comes from a study of Ad26.COV2.S vaccination and SARS-CoV-2 variants. Study context: Sample donor was a member of the COV1001 Ad26.COV2.S trial arm. Recipients of Ad26.COV2.S got it intramuscularly, once or twice 56 days apart. Study-wide findings and caveats: Vaccinees and placebo recipients showed similar non-spike TCR breadth.

Some clones are missing from TCRdb's copy, which holds only in-frame ones; the method was immunoSEQ multiplex PCR. The sample records under 600,000 clones, roughly 87% being singletons. Treatment indicated: around 19 received Ad26.COV2.S at low or high dose, single or two shots; about 5 received placebo; per-sample allocation not given. The investigators took samples on day 63 after the first vaccine or placebo injection. Ad26.COV2.S expressed prefusion-stabilized spike from the original Wuhan strain. Trimming removed 5 bases at V and 8 bases at J, with 17 bases between. Looked up from germline, CDR1 is SGHKS and CDR2 is YYEKEE (reference sequence). The CDR3 contains 15 residues.

The receptor was isolated from a person between 18 and 59 years old who received the Ad26.COV2.S COVID-19 vaccine or a placebo. Sequenced material: peripheral blood, taken in a trial of Ad26.COV2.S vaccine versus placebo. V and J are TRBV5-5 and TRBJ1-6; D is perhaps TRBD1 (6 bases). The CDR3 is CASRPQTGLDSPLHF. The CDR3 region has the DNA TGTGCCAGCAGACCACAGACAGGTCTTGATTCACCCCTCCACTTT.